These 17 T cell receptor beta chains were sequenced from one sample in a study of HIV-infected patients and healthy controls. Alpha and beta constant-region primers primed reverse transcription of approximately 500 ng RNA. Using multiplexing indices, alpha and beta chain libraries were generated apart by chain-specific third strand synthesis. One entry per CDR3 protein, called by TCRdb with MiXCR from the 5' RACE reads. This table has 8,000 to 9,000 distinct CDR3 sequences, almost 8.5% appearing once. Roughly three months, about 14 weeks, into antiretroviral therapy, follow-up blood was collected. All unsorted peripheral T cells were captured because whole blood was used without fractionation. The specimen was blood, collected during antiretroviral therapy. The receptor set was obtained from an adult with HIV infection.

There are many counts of this clonotype. The chain joins TRBV6-1 to TRBJ1-1; tentative D call: TRBD1 (6 bases). Germline V gene sequence: CDR1 MNHNS, CDR2 SASEGT. V was clipped by 3 bases and J by 4 bases, with 15 bases between them. The CDR3 has 15 residues. The CDR3 protein is CASSESTRQATEAFF. DNA of the CDR3: TGTGCCAGCAGTGAGTCTACTCGACAGGCCACTGAAGCTTTCTTT.

This clonotype was counted a single time. The chain recombines TRBV30 with TRBJ2-1; no clear D gene. Germline V gives CDR1 GTSNPN, CDR2 SVGIG (reference sequence). The V and J ends lost 0 bases and 10 bases respectively, with 4 bases between them. CDR3 length equals 10 residues. CDR3 sequence (DNA): TGTGCCTGGAGTGTACAGGAGCAGTTCTTC. As protein: CAWSVQEQFF.

This clonotype was seen more than once but under ten times. The CDR3 loop is CASSQVGREQGDTQYF. In nucleotides, the CDR3 is TGCGCCAGCAGCCAAGTCGGTCGGGAGCAAGGAGATACGCAGTATTTT. The chain is built from TRBV4-1 and TRBJ2-3; TRBD2 is a possible D gene (6 bases). This CDR3 contains 16 residues. V was cut by 1 base and J by 5 bases, with 16 bases left in between. Germline loops: CDR1 MGHRA, CDR2 YSYEKL.

This clonotype was observed at least ten times. This chain connects TRBV4-2 to TRBJ1-1; D is possibly TRBD1 (5 bases). CDR1 is LGHNA and CDR2 is YNFKEQ in the germline V gene. V lost 4 bases, J lost 4 bases, and 16 bases lay in between. The CDR3 runs to 15 residues. The CDR3 DNA reads TGTGCCAGCAGCCCCGTGAGGGCCGGGGCCACTGAAGCTTTCTTT. Translated: CASSPVRAGATEAFF.

The sample holds many counts of this clonotype. This sequence joins TRBV19 and TRBJ2-7; 8 nucleotides agree with TRBD1. Germline V gives CDR1 LNHDA, CDR2 SQIVND (reference sequence). Losses at the gene ends were 4 bases for V and 2 bases for J; bases not matched to a gene: 4. The CDR3 is 14 residues long. Here the CDR3 reads CASSRTGFTYEQYF. CDR3 sequence (DNA): TGTGCCAGTAGTAGGACAGGGTTCACCTACGAGCAGTACTTC.

The chain couples TRBV7-2 to TRBJ2-3; the match to TRBD1 covers 9 bases. Germline trimming cut 4 bases from V and 5 bases from J; bases unmatched to any gene: 4. Germline V gene lookup returns CDR1 SGHTA and CDR2 FQGNSA. The CDR3 has 14 residues. The CDR3 region is CASSSTDRGDTQYF. The CDR3, as DNA: TGTGCCAGCAGCTCAACGGACAGGGGAGATACGCAGTATTTT.

This clonotype was picked up many times. The rearrangement joins TRBV11-2 to TRBJ2-5; TRBD1 aligns across 11 bases. The CDR3 has 15 amino acids. J gave up 5 bases and V 5 bases, and 7 bases lay outside the gene matches. Germline values: CDR1 SGHAT, CDR2 FQNNGV. This chain's CDR3 is CASSTRDRGIETQYF. Here the CDR3 DNA reads TGTGCCAGCAGCACCCGGGACAGGGGGATTGAGACCCAGTACTTC.

This clonotype is medium-sized (0.01 to 0.1%) by share. The V call is TRBV28, the J call TRBJ2-7, with TRBD2 identical over 8 bases. The CDR3 covers 15 residues. Germline-derived CDR1 and CDR2 are MDHEN and SYDVKM. V lost 3 bases, J lost 2 bases, and 6 bases stayed unmatched. The CDR3 reads CASSFTAGATYEQYF. In DNA form, the CDR3 reads TGTGCCAGCAGTTTCACAGCGGGGGCTACCTACGAGCAGTACTTC.

Sample share makes this clonotype medium-sized. The V and J genes are TRBV11-2 and TRBJ2-7; TRBD1 aligns across 7 bases. This CDR3 region has 14 residues. V lost 5 bases to trimming and J lost 0 bases; unmatched junction nucleotides: 4. The germline gives CDR1 SGHAT, CDR2 FQNNGV. CDR3 in DNA: TGTGCCAGCAGCCGGGGACAGTTCTCCTACGAGCAGTACTTC. Translating it yields CASSRGQFSYEQYF.

This clonotype qualifies as medium-sized. The chain carries TRBV29-1 and TRBJ2-3; D gene unclear. V was pared by 5 bases and J by 3 bases, with 12 bases between. This CDR3 comprises 13 residues. CDR1 is SQVTM, CDR2 ANQGSEA, per germline. The CDR3 region has the DNA TGCAGCGTTCTCGGCAGTAGAACAGATACGCAGTATTTT. It yields the protein CSVLGSRTDTQYF.

This clonotype was counted many times. This chain uses TRBV4-1 with TRBJ2-7; the D is unclear. The CDR3 totals 15 residues. V gave up 0 bases and J gave up 4 bases, with 13 bases separating them. The germline CDR1 and CDR2 sequences are MGHRA and YSYEKL. CDR3 in DNA: TGCGCCAGCAGCCAAGATAAGGGTTTCGGATACGAGCAGTACTTC. Its translation: CASSQDKGFGYEQYF.

This clonotype was detected a few times. The rearrangement uses TRBV6-1 and TRBJ1-5; D ambiguous. CDR1 is MNHNS, CDR2 SASEGT, per germline. There are 14 residues in the CDR3. Trimming stripped 3 bases from V and 6 bases from J, with 12 bases between. CDR3 coding DNA: TGTGCCAGCAGTGACATAAAGAATGCTCAGCCCCAGCATTTT. Protein: CASSDIKNAQPQHF.

The gene calls are TRBV28 and TRBJ2-1, with 15 bases aligning to TRBD2. Germline CDR1 MDHEN, CDR2 SYDVKM. This CDR3 spans 16 amino acids. V trimming: 6 bases; J trimming: 7 bases; junction bases outside the gene matches: 7. CDR3 protein: CASSKTGLAGGNEQFF. As DNA, the CDR3 is TGTGCCAGCAGCAAGACGGGACTAGCGGGAGGAAATGAGCAGTTCTTC.

This clonotype is medium-sized within its sample. This chain connects TRBV10-3 to TRBJ1-2; TRBD1 agrees at 12 bases. The germline V gene has CDR1 ENHRY and CDR2 SYGVKD. The CDR3 sequence is 16 residues long. V dropped 3 bases and J dropped 8; count of bases not matched to a gene: 10. The CDR3 protein is CAISDNSRDRGQGYTF. The CDR3 DNA reads TGTGCCATCAGTGACAATTCCCGGGACAGGGGGCAAGGCTACACCTTC.

Many counts were recorded for this clonotype. This sequence joins TRBV6-2 or TRBV6-3 and TRBJ2-7; 8 nucleotides agree with TRBD2. The V and J ends lost 4 bases and 3 bases, in that order; junction bases with no gene match: 8. The CDR3 is 15 amino acids. Germline CDR1 reads MNHEY; CDR2 reads SVGEGT. As DNA, the CDR3 is TGTGCCAGCAGTTCCTCTGGTAGCGGGGACTACGAGCAGTACTTC. Amino acid sequence: CASSSSGSGDYEQYF.

This clonotype is deemed medium-sized (0.01 to 0.1%). The DNA for the CDR3 is TGTGCCAGCAGCTTAGGGAGCGGCGGGGCCCAGCCCCAGCATTTT. This sequence encodes CASSLGSGGAQPQHF. The rearrangement links TRBV7-9 to TRBJ1-5, with D possibly TRBD1 on 5 matching bases. The CDR3 is made up of 15 amino acids. Trimming left V 1 base short and J 7 bases short, with 14 bases between. Germline loops: CDR1 SEHNR, CDR2 FQNEAQ (reference sequence).

In this sample, this clonotype is medium-sized. This sequence joins TRBV15 and TRBJ2-5, with no clear D. The CDR3 covers 15 residues. Trimming shortened V by 0 bases and J by 2 bases, and 10 bases separated the two germline ends. The germline V gene encodes CDR1 LNHNV and CDR2 YYDKDF (reference sequence). The CDR3, as DNA: TGTGCCACCAGCAGAGATCTTACTCCTCAAGAGACCCAGTACTTC. As protein: CATSRDLTPQETQYF.